A selection of T cell receptor beta chains follows, all from one sample in a study of blood T cell repertoires in COVID-19. Profiled with immunoSEQ multiplex PCR; TCRdb holds only in-frame clones, not every one. The sample has about 93,000 clones, about nine tenths seen once. The sequencing sample was made of peripheral blood. These receptors were obtained from a human donor with active COVID-19. The donor label of this sample is uncertain. The CDR3 runs from the conserved cysteine through the conserved F or W. The D gene is left open where the match is weak. Clone size, where shown, is once, few, many, or a class for clones that have expanded.

>TRBV5-1|TRBJ2-7|-|TRBD1
CASSLGHRDRGKEQYF
TGCGCCAGCAGCTTGGGACACCGGGACAGGGGGAAGGAGCAGTACTTC
>TRBV6-5|TRBJ1-1|-|TRBD1
CASSWDRGTEAFF
TGTGCCAGCAGTTGGGACAGGGGAACTGAAGCTTTCTTT
>TRBV5-4|TRBJ2-1|-|TRBD2
CASSLGLAGGFDEQFF
TGTGCCAGCAGCTTGGGGTTAGCGGGGGGCTTCGATGAGCAGTTCTTC
>TRBV6-5|TRBJ2-5|-|-
CASTTGGQARETQYF
TGTGCCAGCACTACGGGGGGCCAGGCGAGGGAGACCCAGTACTTC
>TRBV3-1/TRBV3-2|TRBJ2-5|-|-
CASSQEDRDKEETQYF
TGTGCCAGCAGCCAAGAGGACCGGGACAAAGAAGAGACCCAGTACTTC
>TRBV28|TRBJ2-5|-|TRBD1
CASSLYGQGQETQYF
TGTGCCAGCAGTTTATACGGACAGGGACAAGAGACCCAGTACTTC
>TRBV5-1|TRBJ1-4|once|-
CASSPTGATNEKLFF
TGCGCCAGCAGCCCGACGGGGGCAACTAATGAAAAACTGTTTTTT
>TRBV4-1|TRBJ1-2|-|-
CASSQVGRTSGYTF
TGCGCCAGCAGCCAAGTAGGTCGGACATCTGGCTACACCTTC
>TRBV28|TRBJ1-6|-|-
CASSFRNTLKGIDF
TGTGCCAGCAGTTTTCGGAACACTCTAAAGGGGATTGACTTT
>TRBV25-1|TRBJ2-1|once|-
CASSTPYPGEQFF
TGTGCCAGCAGTACTCCCTACCCAGGTGAGCAGTTCTTC
>TRBV19|TRBJ1-1|few|-
CASSTGGSMNTEAFF
TGTGCCAGTAGTACGGGGGGATCCATGAACACTGAAGCTTTCTTT
>TRBV29-1|TRBJ2-7|-|TRBD1
CSVIQGGEQYF
TGCAGCGTCATACAGGGGGGCGAGCAGTACTTC
>TRBV4-1|TRBJ1-4|-|-
CASSQDFTGSDEKLFF
TGCGCCAGCAGCCAAGATTTTACGGGGAGCGATGAAAAACTGTTTTTT
>TRBV19|TRBJ2-2|-|-
CASSIGTAANTGELFF
TGTGCCAGTAGTATAGGGACAGCGGCGAACACCGGGGAGCTGTTTTTT
>TRBV5-1|TRBJ2-2|-|-
CASSLAGGGGELFF
TGCGCCAGCAGCTTGGCCGGGGGAGGCGGGGAGCTGTTTTTT
>TRBV19|TRBJ1-1|-|-
CASSTQRYTEAFF
TGTGCCAGTAGTACTCAACGGTACACTGAAGCTTTCTTT
>TRBV11-2|TRBJ1-5|few|TRBD1
CASSLVGGRAASQHF
TGTGCCAGCAGCTTAGTAGGGGGCAGGGCCGCGTCCCAGCATTTT
>TRBV27|TRBJ2-5|-|-
CASSLSTPQETQYF
TGTGCCAGCAGTTTATCGACACCTCAAGAGACCCAGTACTTC
>TRBV29-1|TRBJ2-7|-|TRBD1
CSVEEDRGSYSYEQYF
TGCAGCGTTGAAGAAGACAGGGGCTCCTACTCCTACGAGCAGTACTTC
>TRBV19|TRBJ1-2|-|-
CASSLTGASPRGYGYTF
TGTGCCAGTAGCCTAACTGGGGCATCACCTAGGGGCTATGGCTACACCTTC
>TRBV7-2|TRBJ1-1|-|TRBD1
CASSLVGQGAGTEAFF
TGTGCCAGCAGCTTAGTGGGACAGGGGGCGGGCACTGAAGCTTTCTTT
>TRBV6-2/TRBV6-3|TRBJ2-1|-|TRBD1
CASSYGTGYYEQFF
TGTGCCAGCAGTTACGGGACAGGGTATTATGAGCAGTTCTTC
>TRBV5-4|TRBJ2-7|-|TRBD1
CASSFDFGNRGSSYEQYF
TGTGCCAGCAGCTTTGATTTTGGAAACAGGGGGAGCTCCTACGAGCAGTACTTC
>TRBV6-5|TRBJ1-1|-|TRBD1
CASTRDRSMNTEAFF
TGTGCCAGCACCCGGGACAGGAGCATGAACACTGAAGCTTTCTTT